The 28 T cell receptor beta chains reported below all come from one sample, sequenced in a study of vaccination and CD4 T cells after COVID-19. The Oncomine TCR Beta short-read assay sequenced DNA from cultured CD4+ T cells. Each CDR3 protein is one row after TCRdb ran MiXCR on the PCR reads. The profile shows 15,000 to 20,000 distinct CDR3 sequences, 45% to 65% of them singletons. These receptors have no known antigen. Treatment specified: roughly 10-day PBMC culture with coronavirus spike peptide pools or control peptides (ViraFEST assay). Sequenced: CD4+ T cells from blood, cultured in vitro. These TCRs come from a human donor who had recovered from COVID-19.

This clonotype was picked up a small number of times. V is TRBV10-3 and J is TRBJ1-5; D is unresolved. CDR3 length equals 12 residues. Trimming stripped 3 bases from V and 4 bases from J, with 4 bases between. CDR1 is ENHRY, CDR2 SYGVKD, per germline. The CDR3 sequence is CAISDPNQPQHF. As DNA, the CDR3 is TGTGCCATCAGTGATCCTAATCAGCCCCAGCATTTT.

The V and J genes are TRBV28 and TRBJ1-3, with 7 positions matching TRBD1. The CDR3 totals 14 residues. V shed 5 bases, J shed 2 bases, and the junction held 3 bases outside the gene matches. Germline CDR1 MDHEN, CDR2 SYDVKM. The CDR3 here is CASSAGGAGNTIYF. CDR3 in DNA: TGTGCCAGCAGTGCAGGGGGTGCTGGAAACACCATATATTTT.

CDR3 region: CASSRGASDTEAFF. The CDR3 DNA reads TGTGCCAGCAGCCGCGGGGCGTCGGACACTGAAGCTTTCTTT. This chain joins TRBV12-3 or TRBV12-4 and TRBJ1-1, with D perhaps TRBD1 (5 bases). The V gene lost 6 bases and the J gene lost 3 bases, with 14 bases spanning the gap. This CDR3 is 14 amino acids long.

This chain uses TRBV10-1 with TRBJ1-5; D not resolved. Germline lookup yields CDR1 WNHNN and CDR2 SYGVQD (reference sequence). Trimming cost V 4 bases and J 6 bases, with 10 bases left between them. This CDR3 comprises 13 residues. CDR3 amino acids: CASSAADGQPQHF. CDR3 sequence (DNA): TGCGCCAGCAGTGCCGCCGATGGTCAGCCCCAGCATTTT.

This clonotype was observed a single time. The rearrangement uses TRBV9 and TRBJ2-3; D unresolved. The CDR3 consists of 15 residues. Looked up from germline, CDR1 is SGDLS and CDR2 is YYNGEE. Trimming cost V 2 bases and J 4 bases, with 14 bases left between them. The CDR3 DNA sequence: TGTGCCAGCAGCGTTCTGAACGGAGTGGCAGATACGCAGTATTTT. It yields the protein CASSVLNGVADTQYF.

The chain recombines TRBV9 with TRBJ2-3, with D unresolved. Germline V gene data show CDR1 as SGDLS and CDR2 as YYNGEE. Trimming removed 4 bases at V and 1 base at J, with 7 bases between. This CDR3 spans 13 amino acids. The DNA of the CDR3 is TGTGCCAGCAGCCCGCCTCGCACAGATACGCAGTATTTT. As protein: CASSPPRTDTQYF.

This clonotype appeared a few times. The rearrangement links TRBV28 to TRBJ1-5; tentatively, D is TRBD1 (5 bases). The germline V and J ends were trimmed by 3 bases and 11 bases, with 11 bases remaining between them. Germline CDR1 is MDHEN and CDR2 is SYDVKM. This CDR3 has 12 amino acids. CDR3 sequence reads: CASSFRVSAQHF. The CDR3 DNA follows: TGTGCCAGCAGTTTCAGGGTCTCGGCCCAGCATTTT. Drawing the rest from reference TRBV28 and TRBJ1-5, the complete variable domain is DVKVTQSSRYLVKRTGEKVFLECVQDMDHENMFWYRQDPGLGLRLIYFSYDVKMKEKGDIPEGYSVSREKKERFSLILESASTNQTSMYLCASSFRVSAQHFGDGTRLSIL.

The table lists this clonotype with a few counts. This rearrangement joins TRBV30 to TRBJ2-7, with TRBD1 matching over 7 bases. CDR3 size: 15 residues. Germline V gene data show CDR1 as GTSNPN and CDR2 as SVGIG (reference sequence). J gave up 2 bases and V 1 base, and 8 bases lay outside the gene matches. CDR3 sequence (DNA): TGTGCCTGGAGTGGCCTGACAGGGCGAACCTACGAGCAGTACTTC. The encoded protein is CAWSGLTGRTYEQYF.

V gene TRBV12-3 or TRBV12-4 combines with J gene TRBJ1-6; D gene uncertain. Trimming pared 5 bases from V and 12 bases from J, leaving 26 bases between. The length of the CDR3 is 17 residues. This CDR3 reads CASSPYMMDGQRRPLHF. The CDR3 DNA sequence: TGTGCCAGCAGTCCTTATATGATGGACGGGCAACGGCGACCCCTCCACTTT.

This clonotype turned up a few times. In DNA form, the CDR3 reads TGTGCCACCAGTGATCGGACAGCCACAGATACGCAGTATTTT. This sequence encodes CATSDRTATDTQYF. The chain recombines TRBV24-1 with TRBJ2-3, with a possible D match to TRBD1 (6 bases). The V gene's germline CDR1 is KGHDR and CDR2 SFDVKD. The CDR3 has 14 amino acids. The V gene lost 3 bases and the J gene lost 2 bases, with 8 bases spanning the gap.

This chain links TRBV20-1 with TRBJ2-2; the match to TRBD1 covers 8 bases. Germline CDR1 DFQATT, CDR2 SNEGSKA (reference sequence). The CDR3 is 15 residues long. V lost 5 bases and J lost 5; bases outside the gene matches: 10. CDR3 region: CSARAGGDGTGELFF. In DNA, the CDR3 is TGCAGTGCTCGGGCAGGGGGCGACGGGACCGGGGAGCTGTTTTTT.

The sample holds a few counts of this clonotype. This chain connects TRBV12-3 or TRBV12-4 to TRBJ1-1, with TRBD1 as a possible D gene (6 bases). The CDR3 covers 13 residues. Trimming left V 3 bases short and J 5 bases short, with 10 bases between. Here the CDR3 DNA reads TGTGCCAGCAGTTTTGACAGGCGGACTGAAGCTTTCTTT. Translation: CASSFDRRTEAFF.

By its share, this clonotype is medium-sized. CDR3 sequence: CASGTDPNSNQPQHF. CDR3 coding DNA: TGTGCCAGCGGGACAGACCCCAACAGCAATCAGCCCCAGCATTTT. The chain is built from TRBV6-1 and TRBJ1-5; 7 bases line up with TRBD1. Per the germline V gene, CDR1 is MNHNS and CDR2 is SASEGT. V lost 8 bases, J lost 1 base, and 8 bases stayed unmatched. CDR3 length equals 15 residues.

This clonotype has a handful of counts. V gene TRBV20-1 combines with J gene TRBJ2-1; D is unclear. Germline V CDR1 and CDR2: DFQATT, SNEGSKA (reference sequence). This CDR3 is built from 13 residues. The V and J ends lost 3 bases and 0 bases respectively, with 6 bases between them. The DNA of the CDR3 is TGCAGTGCTAGGGCCAGCTCCTACAATGAGCAGTTCTTC. Its translation is CSARASSYNEQFF.

This clonotype was detected a few times. This sequence joins TRBV28 and TRBJ1-5, with a possible D match to TRBD1 (6 bases). Trimming removed 6 bases from V and 5 bases from J, with 29 bases in between. CDR1 is MDHEN and CDR2 is SYDVKM in the germline V gene. The CDR3 spans 19 residues. The CDR3 spells CASRVRAQGRVIGDQPQHF. DNA of the CDR3: TGTGCCAGCAGGGTTAGAGCACAGGGTAGGGTGATAGGGGATCAGCCCCAGCATTTT.

The V and J genes are TRBV19 and TRBJ1-1; 9 positions agree with TRBD1. Looked up from germline, CDR1 is LNHDA and CDR2 is SQIVND (reference sequence). The CDR3 is 13 residues long. Unmatched junction bases numbered 4, after V lost 5 bases and J lost 6 bases. The CDR3 spells CASSWTGAPEAFF. CDR3 bases: TGTGCCAGTAGTTGGACAGGGGCCCCTGAAGCTTTCTTT.

The gene calls are TRBV7-8 and TRBJ2-7; D remains unclear. The V end was cut by 5 bases, the J end by 5 bases, with 22 bases between. The CDR3 has 16 residues. Germline V gene data show CDR1 as SGHVS and CDR2 as FQNEAQ. For the CDR3, the DNA is TGTGCCAGCAGCCGAGGCTTTTTGCCGATCACCCACGAGCAGTACTTC. Amino acids: CASSRGFLPITHEQYF.

The gene calls are TRBV2 and TRBJ1-6; tentatively, D is TRBD1 (6 bases). V lost 5 bases to trimming and J lost 10 bases, with 12 bases between them. CDR3 size: 13 residues. Germline assignment: CDR1 SNHLY and CDR2 FYNNEI. This CDR3 reads CASSNRERSPLHF. CDR3 sequence (DNA): TGTGCCAGCAGTAACAGGGAGAGGTCACCCCTCCACTTT.

V gene TRBV11-1 combines with J gene TRBJ1-2; D is unclear. Trimming took off 4 bases at V and 6 bases at J, with 6 bases between the two ends. The CDR3 runs 11 residues. Per the germline V gene, CDR1 is SGHAT and CDR2 is FQDESV (reference sequence). CDR3 DNA: TGTGCCAGCAGCTCCTCTGATGGCTACACCTTC. It encodes CASSSSDGYTF.

The table lists this clonotype with a count of one. The CDR3 region has the DNA TGTGCCAGCAGCTTGTCTGACCCCTACGAGCAGTACTTC. Its translation: CASSLSDPYEQYF. The gene calls are TRBV7-2 and TRBJ2-7; D is unclear. The germline gives CDR1 SGHTA, CDR2 FQGNSA. The CDR3 length is 13 residues. V gave up 3 bases and J gave up 2 bases, with 8 bases separating them.

This clonotype was picked up a small number of times. This chain connects TRBV27 to TRBJ1-1, with a possible D match to TRBD1 (5 bases). The CDR3 has 14 residues. Trimming shortened V by 3 bases and J by 5 bases, and 13 bases separated the two germline ends. CDR1 is MNHEY and CDR2 is SMNVEV in the germline V gene (reference sequence). CDR3 sequence: CASSFIRGSTEAFF. The DNA of the CDR3 is TGTGCCAGCAGTTTCATTAGGGGTAGTACTGAAGCTTTCTTT.

This clonotype was recorded a few times. V gene TRBV7-9 combines with J gene TRBJ1-1; TRBD1 matches at 7 bases. V dropped 5 bases and J dropped 4; count of bases not matched to a gene: 10. CDR3 length: 15 residues. Germline values: CDR1 SEHNR, CDR2 FQNEAQ (reference sequence). The CDR3 DNA reads as TGTGCCAGCAGCCGACTCACAGGGGTTGGCACTGAAGCTTTCTTT. It yields the protein CASSRLTGVGTEAFF. Filled out from reference TRBV7-9 and TRBJ1-1, the complete variable domain reads DTGVSQNPRHKITKRGQNVTFRCDPISEHNRLYWYRQTLGQGPEFLTYFQNEAQLEKSRLLSDRFSAERPKGSFSTLEIQRTEQGDSAMYLCASSRLTGVGTEAFFGQGTRLTVV.

As to this clonotype: A read error may produce the germline difference seen at one junction end. The rearrangement links TRBV6-1 to TRBJ2-5, with D possibly being TRBD2 (6 bases). This CDR3 comprises 13 residues. Germline V gives CDR1 MNHNS, CDR2 SASEGT. The CDR3: CAISEGRGETQYF. The CDR3 region has the DNA TGTGCCATCAGTGAGGGCCGGGGGGAGACCCAGTACTTC.

This clonotype has only a few counts. The CDR3 loop is CASSQTDSNQPQHF. As DNA, the CDR3 is TGTGCCAGTAGCCAGACAGATAGCAATCAGCCCCAGCATTTT. The chain is built from TRBV19 and TRBJ1-5; D is possibly TRBD1 (5 bases). Trimming stripped 6 bases from V and 0 bases from J, with 9 bases between. CDR3 length: 14 amino acids. Germline CDR1 is LNHDA and CDR2 is SQIVND (reference sequence).

This clonotype occurred a few times. The rearrangement uses TRBV19 and TRBJ1-5; D gene ambiguous. The CDR3 runs to 14 residues. Germline V gene data show CDR1 as LNHDA and CDR2 as SQIVND (reference sequence). Trimming pared 6 bases from V and 0 bases from J, leaving 9 bases between. CDR3 protein: CASSLDYSNQPQHF. CDR3 in DNA: TGTGCCAGTAGCTTGGACTATAGCAATCAGCCCCAGCATTTT.

The chain combines TRBV11-1 with TRBJ1-1; the D is unclear. The CDR3 runs to 14 residues. V lost 0 bases, J lost 4 bases, and 9 bases lay in between. Germline loops: CDR1 SGHAT, CDR2 FQDESV (reference sequence). The chain's CDR3 is CASSLARAVTEAFF. The CDR3 DNA follows: TGTGCCAGCAGCTTAGCGCGAGCAGTCACTGAAGCTTTCTTT.

The chain couples TRBV20-1 to TRBJ2-5; no definite D call. CDR3 size: 15 residues. Trimming stripped 0 bases from V and 1 base from J, with 12 bases between. Germline assignment: CDR1 DFQATT and CDR2 SNEGSKA (reference sequence). CDR3 region: CSARDPQGLQETQYF. The CDR3 DNA follows: TGCAGTGCTAGAGATCCCCAAGGCCTCCAAGAGACCCAGTACTTC.

This sequence joins TRBV30 and TRBJ1-5, with D perhaps matching TRBD1 (6 bases). V lost 2 bases and J 3 bases, leaving 11 bases between the germline ends. This CDR3 has 14 amino acids. The germline V gene encodes CDR1 GTSNPN and CDR2 SVGIG (reference sequence). CDR3 in amino acids: CAWSTGSANQPQHF. In DNA, the CDR3 is TGTGCCTGGAGTACAGGGTCGGCCAATCAGCCCCAGCATTTT.